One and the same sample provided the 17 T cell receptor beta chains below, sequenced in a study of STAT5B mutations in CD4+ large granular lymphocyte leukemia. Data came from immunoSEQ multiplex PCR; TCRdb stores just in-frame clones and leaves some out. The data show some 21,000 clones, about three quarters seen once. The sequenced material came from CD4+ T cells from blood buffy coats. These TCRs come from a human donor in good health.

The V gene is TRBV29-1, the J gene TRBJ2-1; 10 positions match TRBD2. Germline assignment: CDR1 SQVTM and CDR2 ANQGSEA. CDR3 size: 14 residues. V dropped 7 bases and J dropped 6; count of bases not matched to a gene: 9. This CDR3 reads CSAQAGGPSNEQFF. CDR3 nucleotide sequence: TGCAGCGCCCAAGCGGGGGGGCCGTCCAATGAGCAGTTCTTC.

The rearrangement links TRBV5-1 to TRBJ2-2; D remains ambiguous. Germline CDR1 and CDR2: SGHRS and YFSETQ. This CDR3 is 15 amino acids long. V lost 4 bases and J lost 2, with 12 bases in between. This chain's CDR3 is CASSVRPINTGELFF. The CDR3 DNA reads TGCGCCAGCAGCGTAAGACCTATTAACACCGGGGAGCTGTTTTTT.

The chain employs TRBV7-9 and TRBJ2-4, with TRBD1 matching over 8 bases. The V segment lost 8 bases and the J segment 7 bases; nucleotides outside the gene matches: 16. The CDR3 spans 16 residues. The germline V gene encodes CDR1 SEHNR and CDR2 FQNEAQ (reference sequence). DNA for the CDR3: TGTGCCAGCGAAAGTTTATTTTACGGACAGGGCAACATTCAGTACTTC. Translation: CASESLFYGQGNIQYF.

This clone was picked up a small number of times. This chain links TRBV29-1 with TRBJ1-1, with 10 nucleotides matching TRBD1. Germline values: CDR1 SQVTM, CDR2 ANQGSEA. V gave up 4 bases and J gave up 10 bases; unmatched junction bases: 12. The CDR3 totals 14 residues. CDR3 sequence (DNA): TGCAGCGTTGTTCCCCCGGGACAGGGGATCAGAGCTTTCTTT. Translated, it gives CSVVPPGQGIRAFF.

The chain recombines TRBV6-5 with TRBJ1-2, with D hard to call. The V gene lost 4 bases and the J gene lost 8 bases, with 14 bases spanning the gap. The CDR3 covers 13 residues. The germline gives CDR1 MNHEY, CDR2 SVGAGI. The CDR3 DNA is TGTGCCAGCAGTTCCCTGGACGCGAGGGGCTACACCTTC. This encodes CASSSLDARGYTF.

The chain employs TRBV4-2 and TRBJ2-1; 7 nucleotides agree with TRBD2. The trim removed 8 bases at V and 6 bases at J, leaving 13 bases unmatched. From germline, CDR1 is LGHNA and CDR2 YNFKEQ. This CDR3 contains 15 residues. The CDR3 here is CASGYFAGDVNEQFF. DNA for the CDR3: TGTGCCAGCGGATATTTCGCGGGAGATGTCAATGAGCAGTTCTTC.

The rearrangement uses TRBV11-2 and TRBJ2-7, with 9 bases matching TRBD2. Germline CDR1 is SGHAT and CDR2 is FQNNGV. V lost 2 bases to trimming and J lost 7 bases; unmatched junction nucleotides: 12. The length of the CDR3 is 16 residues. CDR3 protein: CASSLSLVAGAQEQYF. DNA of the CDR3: TGTGCCAGCAGCTTATCCCTTGTAGCGGGAGCTCAGGAGCAGTACTTC.

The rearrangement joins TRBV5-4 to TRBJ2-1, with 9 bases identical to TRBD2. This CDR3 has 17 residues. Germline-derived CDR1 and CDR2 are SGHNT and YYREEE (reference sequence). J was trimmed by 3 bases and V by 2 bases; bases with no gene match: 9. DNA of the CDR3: TGTGCCAGCAGCTTTTCGGGCGGGGGGGGAGTCTACAATGAGCAGTTCTTC. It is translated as CASSFSGGGGVYNEQFF.

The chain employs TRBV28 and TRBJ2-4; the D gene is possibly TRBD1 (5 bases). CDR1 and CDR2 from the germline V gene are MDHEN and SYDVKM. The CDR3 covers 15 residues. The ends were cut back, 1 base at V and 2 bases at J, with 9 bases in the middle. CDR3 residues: CASSLSRVTKNIQYF. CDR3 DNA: TGTGCCAGCAGTTTATCCAGGGTGACCAAAAACATTCAGTACTTC.

CDR3 loop: CASSLGRSGGVAKNIQYF. The CDR3 DNA is TGTGCCAGCAGCTTAGGGAGGTCGGGGGGGGTAGCCAAAAACATTCAGTACTTC. The J gene is TRBJ2-4, the V gene TRBV11-2; the match to TRBD2 covers 8 bases. V lost 1 base to trimming and J lost 0 bases; unmatched junction nucleotides: 8. This CDR3 has 18 amino acids. Per the germline V gene, CDR1 is SGHAT and CDR2 is FQNNGV. The full variable domain, rest sourced from reference TRBV11-2 and TRBJ2-4, is EAGVAQSPRYKIIEKRQSVAFWCNPISGHATLYWYQQILGQGPKLLIQFQNNGVVDDSQLPKDRFSAERLKGVDSTLKIQPAKLEDSAVYLCASSLGRSGGVAKNIQYFGAGTRLSVL.

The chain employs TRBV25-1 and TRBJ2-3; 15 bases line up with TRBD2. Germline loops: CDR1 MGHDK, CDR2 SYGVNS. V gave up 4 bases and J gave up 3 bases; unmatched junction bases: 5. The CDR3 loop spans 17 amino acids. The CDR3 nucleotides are TGTGCCAGCAGTGCGGGACTAGCGGGGGGCCTAACAGATACGCAGTATTTT. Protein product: CASSAGLAGGLTDTQYF. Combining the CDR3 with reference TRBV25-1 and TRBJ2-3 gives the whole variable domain EADIYQTPRYLVIGTGKKITLECSQTMGHDKMYWYQQDPGMELHLIHYSYGVNSTEKGDLSSESTVSRIRTEHFPLTLESARPSHTSQYLCASSAGLAGGLTDTQYFGPGTRLTVL.

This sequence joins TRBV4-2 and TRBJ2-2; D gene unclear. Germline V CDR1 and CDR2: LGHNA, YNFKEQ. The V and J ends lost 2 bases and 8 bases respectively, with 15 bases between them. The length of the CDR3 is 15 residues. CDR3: CASSQSAAIPGELFF. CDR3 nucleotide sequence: TGTGCCAGCAGCCAATCGGCGGCGATCCCGGGGGAGCTGTTTTTT.

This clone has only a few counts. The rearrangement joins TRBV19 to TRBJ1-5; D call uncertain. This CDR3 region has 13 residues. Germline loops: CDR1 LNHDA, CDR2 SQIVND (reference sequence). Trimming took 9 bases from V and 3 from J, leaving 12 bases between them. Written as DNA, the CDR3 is TGTGCCAGCGCATCGTACTACAATCAGCCCCAGCATTTT. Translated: CASASYYNQPQHF.

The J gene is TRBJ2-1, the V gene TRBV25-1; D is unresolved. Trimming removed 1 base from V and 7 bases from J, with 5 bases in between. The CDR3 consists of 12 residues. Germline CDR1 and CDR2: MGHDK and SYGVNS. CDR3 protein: CASSEFGNEQFF. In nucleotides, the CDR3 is TGTGCCAGCAGTGAATTTGGAAATGAGCAGTTCTTC.

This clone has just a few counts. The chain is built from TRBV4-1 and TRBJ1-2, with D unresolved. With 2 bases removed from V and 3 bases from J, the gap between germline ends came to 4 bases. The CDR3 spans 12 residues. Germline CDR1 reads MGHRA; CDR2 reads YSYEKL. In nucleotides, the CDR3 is TGCGCCAGCAGCCAACCGGACTATGGCTACACCTTC. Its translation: CASSQPDYGYTF.

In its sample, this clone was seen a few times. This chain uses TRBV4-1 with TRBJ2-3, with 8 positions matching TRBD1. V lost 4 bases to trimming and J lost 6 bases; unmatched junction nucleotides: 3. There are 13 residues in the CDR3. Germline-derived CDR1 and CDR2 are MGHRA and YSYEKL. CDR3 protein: CASSLRQGDTQYF. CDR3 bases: TGCGCCAGCAGCCTCAGACAGGGGGATACGCAGTATTTT.

The CDR3 region is CASSPKGGLSEKLFF. The DNA of the CDR3 is TGTGCCAGCAGCCCCAAGGGAGGGTTGAGTGAAAAACTGTTTTTT. The V call is TRBV7-9, the J call TRBJ1-4, with unresolved D. Trimming removed 5 bases at V and 7 bases at J, with 17 bases between. The CDR3 has 15 residues. The germline V gene encodes CDR1 SEHNR and CDR2 FQNEAQ (reference sequence).